One T cell receptor beta chain is described in this entry. This clonotype was found a few times. What antigen it recognizes has not been identified. No base-level quality is on record; no much larger clone is a single base apart. There are 14 amino acids in the CDR3, from cysteine to phenylalanine inclusive. The only DNA kept is the CDR3, 42 bases in frame from the first base. V is shortened by 5 bases, J by 9 bases, and the region joining them spans 14 bases. All donors were healthy Caucasians. Three pairs of female monozygotic twins, all aged roughly 18 to 29 years, were included in the twin cohort. Positive isolation kits from Invitrogen were used to isolate the CD4+ and CD8+ T cell populations. This sample was taken from a study of identical twins (dated by TCRdb to the mid-2010s). Regarding the complete study: The study deep-sequenced TCR alpha and beta repertoires from monozygotic twins, unrelated adults of various ages and cord blood to test whether fetal clonotypes persist. To rule out contamination, the twin experiments were replicated at different times with different library preparation protocols.

The library was made by 5' RACE. Sequencing was carried out with an Illumina HiSeq 2000. Template switching introduced a universal primer binding site; the final cDNA contained a unique molecular identifier, enabling accurate counting of TCR cDNA molecules. Specific primers in the conserved constant-segment region were used to synthesize first-strand cDNA for TCR alpha and beta chains. Each cDNA library was double barcoded, with a SMART-Mk sample barcode plus Illumina barcodes, to control for contamination. TruSeq adapter sequences and Illumina sample barcodes were added in two successive PCR steps. Sequencing of the TCR alpha and beta cDNA libraries was done on the Illumina HiSeq platform using custom primers. Turning to the authors' computational methods: MiGEC processed the raw reads to extract unique molecular identifiers, while MiXCR was used to determine the CDR3 positions. Recombination models were inferred per individual with the repgenHMM and IGoR tools using an EM algorithm. Shared clonotypes were analyzed with the tcR package in R, and sharing was normalized by the product of cloneset sizes. To study raw recombination without the effects of thymic and clonal selection, out-of-frame nonproductive sequences were analyzed. TCRdb ran its own pipeline on the public reads, namely fastp trimming at Q25 and MiXCR clone calling, and kept in-frame beta chains. CDR3 protein duplicates are merged, each entry listing the most common genes and DNA. The V and J calls were determined by TCRdb, not by the authors. Present in this sample are 500,000 to 550,000 distinct CDR3 sequences, 20% to 25% of which were seen just once. The top ten constitute approximately 0.48% of the sample.

Results the study describes overall, beyond this receptor: Zero-insertion analyses could be partly confounded by invariant T cells such as MAIT and iNKT, though diverse VJ usage argued against such confounding for most clonotypes. Abundant cord blood beta clonotypes carried fewer insertions; young adult naive repertoires showed a weaker similar trend, while memory repertoires showed none. A weaker excess of twin sharing was found in beta out-of-frame sequences because the signal-to-noise ratio was lowered by fewer shared sequences. Because the same donors could not be followed over many years, conclusions were based on cross-sectional statistical analysis. Out-of-frame TCR alpha sharing in monozygotic twins was systematically underestimated by recombination models, whereas sharing between unrelated individuals was in agreement with the recombination models. Compared with coincidental sharing between unrelated individuals, an excess of low generation-probability sequences was observed among out-of-frame TCR alpha sequences shared between twins.

These data are also associated with another study on yellow fever vaccine responses in identical twins. That second report states: According to the authors, the vaccine-induced T cell response in identical twins seemed to be partly convergent and partly specific to each individual. In the study, vaccine-responding T cell clones were precisely tracked in identical twins.

This clonotype was obtained from a woman in her late teens or twenties in good health. Sequences were obtained from CD4+ T cells sorted from blood. The chain is made from TRBV12-3 or TRBV12-4 and TRBJ2-6; the D gene lacks a confident call. The sequence in DNA is TGTGCCAGCAGTCAATGGCCAAGGATCAACGTCCTGACTTTC. Its amino acids are CASSQWPRINVLTF.